The source of this T cell receptor beta chain is a study of T cells in Graves' hyperthyroidism and ophthalmopathy. Authors of the study amplified TCR beta CDR3 regions from RNA transcripts. Carried out on the TCR CDR3, a first-round RT-PCR used the HTBI primer set. MiXCR was run by TCRdb on the multiplex PCR reads, yielding one entry per CDR3 protein. The sample lists over 350,000 distinct CDR3 sequences; about 18% were seen once. This CDR3 is built from 14 residues. The V and J ends lost 5 bases and 2 bases respectively, with 12 bases between them. Germline CDR1 reads MNHNS; CDR2 reads SASEGT. This clonotype was recorded many times.

The TCR sequence derives from a man aged 18-30 years with Graves' ophthalmopathy. The source material was blood. The chain couples TRBV6-1 to TRBJ2-5; tentatively, D is TRBD1 (5 bases). CDR3 protein: CASSPDNSQETQYF. CDR3 DNA sequence: TGTGCCAGCAGTCCGGACAATTCACAAGAGACCCAGTACTTC.